These T cell receptor beta chains were read from a single sample in a study of CD8 T cells in ankylosing spondylitis. TCRdb re-called the 5' RACE reads through MiXCR, storing one row per CDR3 protein. The profile shows 670,000 or so distinct CDR3 sequences, 15% to 20% of them singletons. Sequencing was performed on blood, either unsorted or a sorted T cell fraction (not recorded which). These receptors were taken from a male donor with ankylosing spondylitis. The CDR3 runs from the conserved cysteine through the conserved F or W. A D gene is named only where the DNA matches it firmly. The size field is filled for only some rows; it gives once, few, many or a size class.

size: NA
J: TRBJ2-5
D: NA
V: TRBV29-1
CDR3: CSVERVGLGETQYF
DNA: TGCAGCGTTGAACGTGTGGGGCTCGGGGAGACCCAGTACTTC

size: NA
J: TRBJ1-1
D: NA
V: TRBV30
CDR3: CAWSVDAAEAFF
DNA: TGTGCCTGGAGTGTAGATGCTGCTGAAGCTTTCTTT

size: NA
J: TRBJ1-6
D: NA
V: TRBV6-1
CDR3: CASSTRPRGGSPLHF
DNA: TGTGCCAGCAGTACCCGTCCCCGAGGAGGTTCACCCCTCCACTTT

size: few
J: TRBJ1-1
D: NA
V: TRBV24-1
CDR3: CATSDGLGTEAFF
DNA: TGTGCCACCAGTGATGGGTTGGGCACTGAAGCTTTCTTT

size: few
J: TRBJ2-7
D: NA
V: TRBV11-3
CDR3: CASSSRFSYEQYF
DNA: TGTGCCAGCAGCTCCAGATTCTCCTACGAGCAGTACTTC

size: few
J: TRBJ2-3
D: NA
V: TRBV19
CDR3: CASSIPGSTDTQYF
DNA: TGTGCCAGTAGTATCCCAGGGAGCACAGATACGCAGTATTTT

size: NA
J: TRBJ2-3
D: NA
V: TRBV27
CDR3: CASRNLASATDTQYF
DNA: TGTGCCAGCAGGAACCTTGCGAGTGCCACAGATACGCAGTATTTT

size: NA
J: TRBJ2-7
D: NA
V: TRBV29-1
CDR3: CSVTPRDKSSYEQYF
DNA: TGCAGCGTAACACCCCGGGACAAGAGCTCCTACGAGCAGTACTTC

size: NA
J: TRBJ1-1
D: TRBD1
V: TRBV6-1
CDR3: CASGTDLWTEAFF
DNA: TGTGCCAGTGGGACAGACCTATGGACTGAAGCTTTCTTT

size: NA
J: TRBJ1-1
D: NA
V: TRBV27
CDR3: CASALGQNTEAFF
DNA: TGTGCCAGCGCACTGGGGCAAAACACTGAAGCTTTCTTT

size: few
J: TRBJ1-1
D: NA
V: TRBV12-3/TRBV12-4
CDR3: CASSSDISTEAFF
DNA: TGTGCCAGCAGTTCCGACATATCCACTGAAGCTTTCTTT

size: many
J: TRBJ2-1
D: NA
V: TRBV7-2
CDR3: CASSLAGVLDEQFF
DNA: TGTGCCAGCAGCTTAGCGGGAGTATTAGATGAGCAGTTCTTC

size: NA
J: TRBJ1-5
D: TRBD1
V: TRBV28
CDR3: CASIRQGNQPQHF
DNA: TGTGCCAGCATACGACAGGGGAATCAGCCCCAGCATTTT

size: NA
J: TRBJ1-4
D: TRBD1
V: TRBV7-9
CDR3: CASSLDGTGRNEKLFF
DNA: TGTGCCAGCAGCTTAGATGGGACAGGACGTAATGAAAAACTGTTTTTT

size: many
J: TRBJ2-5
D: TRBD2
V: TRBV5-1
CDR3: CASSLLAGNQETQYF
DNA: TGCGCCAGCAGCCTTCTAGCGGGGAACCAAGAGACCCAGTACTTC

size: few
J: TRBJ2-1
D: NA
V: TRBV9
CDR3: CASSPRGAKIGNEQFF
DNA: TGTGCCAGCAGCCCCCGGGGGGCGAAGATTGGCAATGAGCAGTTCTTC

size: NA
J: TRBJ1-4
D: NA
V: TRBV4-1
CDR3: CASSQGQQRDEKLFF
DNA: TGCGCCAGCAGCCAGGGCCAACAGAGGGATGAAAAACTGTTTTTT

size: NA
J: TRBJ2-3
D: NA
V: TRBV9
CDR3: CASSARDTGTDTQYF
DNA: TGTGCCAGCAGCGCCCGGGACACCGGCACAGATACGCAGTATTTT

size: NA
J: TRBJ2-1
D: NA
V: TRBV30
CDR3: CAWSVQGIRYNEQFF
DNA: TGTGCCTGGAGTGTTCAGGGGATTAGATACAATGAGCAGTTCTTC

size: few
J: TRBJ2-3
D: NA
V: TRBV6-5
CDR3: CASSYSRPTDTQYF
DNA: TGTGCCAGCAGTTACTCGAGGCCCACAGATACGCAGTATTTT

size: few
J: TRBJ2-1
D: NA
V: TRBV28
CDR3: CASSFVIRDEQFF
DNA: TGTGCCAGCAGTTTCGTTATTCGGGATGAGCAGTTCTTC

size: NA
J: TRBJ2-7
D: NA
V: TRBV4-2
CDR3: CASSQDPQTNEQYF
DNA: TGTGCCAGCAGCCAAGATCCGCAAACGAACGAGCAGTACTTC

size: NA
J: TRBJ1-1
D: TRBD1
V: TRBV7-2
CDR3: CASSYIGTGATEAFF
DNA: TGTGCCAGCAGCTACATCGGGACAGGGGCCACTGAAGCTTTCTTT

size: few
J: TRBJ2-7
D: NA
V: TRBV12-3/TRBV12-4
CDR3: CASSFGGPPRYEQYF
DNA: TGTGCCAGCAGTTTCGGAGGGCCCCCACGATACGAGCAGTACTTC

size: few
J: TRBJ1-2
D: NA
V: TRBV3-1
CDR3: CASSQGGKGEKGYTF
DNA: TGTGCCAGCAGCCAAGGAGGGAAGGGAGAAAAAGGCTACACCTTC

size: few
J: TRBJ2-5
D: NA
V: TRBV6-1
CDR3: CASSVPGDGGETQYF
DNA: TGTGCCAGCAGTGTCCCAGGGGACGGGGGAGAGACCCAGTACTTC

size: NA
J: TRBJ1-2
D: NA
V: TRBV6-5
CDR3: CASSSDNNYGYTF
DNA: TGTGCCAGCAGTTCGGACAATAACTATGGCTACACCTTC

size: few
J: TRBJ2-7
D: NA
V: TRBV27
CDR3: CASSPQGPSYEQYF
DNA: TGTGCCAGCAGTCCCCAGGGGCCCTCCTACGAGCAGTACTTC

size: NA
J: TRBJ2-3
D: TRBD2
V: TRBV20-1
CDR3: CSARSSGRSTDTQYF
DNA: TGCAGTGCTAGATCTAGCGGGAGAAGCACAGATACGCAGTATTTT

size: NA
J: TRBJ2-1
D: TRBD1
V: TRBV20-1
CDR3: CSARDAGTGFNEQFF
DNA: TGCAGTGCTAGAGACGCGGGGACAGGGTTCAATGAGCAGTTCTTC

size: NA
J: TRBJ2-2
D: TRBD1
V: TRBV10-3
CDR3: CATSGTGSRGELFF
DNA: TGTGCCACATCCGGGACAGGGAGCCGGGGGGAGCTGTTTTTT

size: few
J: TRBJ2-6
D: NA
V: TRBV5-6
CDR3: CASSLELVWAEHLNSGANVLTF
DNA: TGTGCCAGCAGCTTGGAGTTGGTTTGGGCCGAACACCTAAACTCTGGGGCCAACGTCCTGACTTTC

size: NA
J: TRBJ1-2
D: NA
V: TRBV2
CDR3: CASSRPGAEGYTF
DNA: TGTGCCAGCAGCCGGCCGGGGGCCGAAGGCTACACCTTC

size: many
J: TRBJ2-5
D: NA
V: TRBV9
CDR3: CASNFDGADGNTQYF
DNA: TGTGCCAGCAACTTCGACGGGGCGGACGGGAATACCCAGTACTTC

size: NA
J: TRBJ2-5
D: NA
V: TRBV29-1
CDR3: CSVELGSRYQETQYF
DNA: TGCAGCGTTGAACTCGGCAGTAGGTACCAAGAGACCCAGTACTTC

size: few
J: TRBJ2-1
D: NA
V: TRBV20-1
CDR3: CSAPKGRSYNEQFF
DNA: TGCAGTGCCCCTAAGGGCCGTTCCTACAATGAGCAGTTCTTC

size: few
J: TRBJ2-5
D: TRBD2
V: TRBV3-1
CDR3: CASSQVGAGVETQYF
DNA: TGTGCCAGCAGCCAAGTGGGAGCGGGAGTGGAGACCCAGTACTTC

size: NA
J: TRBJ1-1
D: NA
V: TRBV20-1
CDR3: CSARDRRGPVRSEAFF
DNA: TGCAGTGCTAGAGATCGCAGGGGTCCCGTAAGGTCTGAAGCTTTCTTT

size: few
J: TRBJ2-1
D: NA
V: TRBV24-1
CDR3: CATSTGPNNEQFF
DNA: TGTGCCACCAGTACCGGGCCAAACAATGAGCAGTTCTTC

size: few
J: TRBJ2-3
D: TRBD2
V: TRBV4-3
CDR3: CASSQDLQTSGSDTQYF
DNA: TGCGCCAGCAGCCAAGATCTACAAACTAGCGGGAGTGATACGCAGTATTTT

size: NA
J: TRBJ2-3
D: NA
V: TRBV18
CDR3: CASSPLDTVSTDTQYF
DNA: TGTGCCAGCTCACCACTCGACACCGTTAGCACAGATACGCAGTATTTT

size: NA
J: TRBJ2-3
D: TRBD2
V: TRBV5-1
CDR3: CASSLGASGVTDTQYF
DNA: TGCGCCAGCAGCTTGGGCGCTAGCGGGGTCACAGATACGCAGTATTTT

size: NA
J: TRBJ2-5
D: NA
V: TRBV10-3
CDR3: CAISEGTGETQYF
DNA: TGTGCCATCAGTGAGGGGACGGGAGAGACCCAGTACTTC

size: NA
J: TRBJ2-5
D: NA
V: TRBV12-3/TRBV12-4
CDR3: CASSSFSVETQYF
DNA: TGTGCCAGCAGTTCGTTCAGCGTCGAGACCCAGTACTTC

size: NA
J: TRBJ2-3
D: TRBD1
V: TRBV20-1
CDR3: CSAQDRGPTDTQYF
DNA: TGCAGTGCCCAAGACAGGGGGCCGACAGATACGCAGTATTTT

size: NA
J: TRBJ2-2
D: NA
V: TRBV11-1
CDR3: CASGQNLANTGELFF
DNA: TGTGCCAGCGGGCAGAACCTAGCGAACACCGGGGAGCTGTTTTTT

size: few
J: TRBJ2-1
D: TRBD2
V: TRBV29-1
CDR3: CSVGGLAGDWNEQFF
DNA: TGCAGCGTGGGGGGACTAGCGGGAGATTGGAATGAGCAGTTCTTC

size: few
J: TRBJ2-5
D: NA
V: TRBV5-1
CDR3: CASREVSHAIETQYF
DNA: TGCGCCAGCAGGGAGGTTTCCCACGCCATAGAGACCCAGTACTTC

size: NA
J: TRBJ2-7
D: NA
V: TRBV15
CDR3: CATSNPDTQYEQYF
DNA: TGTGCCACCAGCAATCCGGACACACAATACGAGCAGTACTTC

size: NA
J: TRBJ2-2
D: TRBD1
V: TRBV12-3/TRBV12-4
CDR3: CASSGRQGVGELFF
DNA: TGTGCCAGCAGCGGTAGACAGGGCGTCGGGGAGCTGTTTTTT

size: NA
J: TRBJ1-1
D: NA
V: TRBV28
CDR3: CASSLYGTLGGEAFF
DNA: TGTGCCAGCAGTTTATATGGGACCCTTGGGGGAGAAGCTTTCTTT

size: NA
J: TRBJ2-2
D: TRBD2
V: TRBV4-3
CDR3: CASSQDFNSGINTGELFF
DNA: TGCGCCAGCAGCCAAGATTTTAATAGCGGGATTAACACCGGGGAGCTGTTTTTT

size: few
J: TRBJ2-2
D: NA
V: TRBV9
CDR3: CASSVEGVPLFRGTGELFF
DNA: TGTGCCAGCAGCGTAGAGGGGGTCCCTTTATTCAGGGGCACCGGGGAGCTGTTTTTT